These T cell receptor beta chains were read from a single sample in a study of blood T cell repertoires in COVID-19. Only in-frame clones appear in the TCRdb table, and some are missing; sequencing was by immunoSEQ multiplex PCR. The sample lists roughly 60,000 clones, about nine tenths seen once, with around 9.1% in the top ten. Material for sequencing was peripheral blood. Receptor source: a woman of 80 years or more with active COVID-19. Both conserved end residues are part of each CDR3. Fields, in order: clone size, V gene, J gene, D gene, CDR3 DNA, CDR3 protein. D genes are given only for firm matches. Size tells how often a clone was seen (once, few, many) or the class of an expanded clone, and some rows leave it out.

clone size: .
V gene: TRBV4-2
J gene: TRBJ2-3
D gene: TRBD2
CDR3 DNA: TGTGCCAGCAGCCCGTCTAGCGGGGGGGTGCTGGATACGCAGTATTTT
CDR3 protein: CASSPSSGGVLDTQYF

clone size: .
V gene: TRBV5-1
J gene: TRBJ2-3
D gene: TRBD1
CDR3 DNA: TGCGCCAGCAGCTGGACAGGGGGCAGAGATACGCAGTATTTT
CDR3 protein: CASSWTGGRDTQYF

clone size: .
V gene: TRBV3-1/TRBV3-2
J gene: TRBJ1-1
D gene: .
CDR3 DNA: TGTGCCAGCAGCCAAGGGGTGAGCGGGGGCACTGAAGCTTTCTTT
CDR3 protein: CASSQGVSGGTEAFF

clone size: .
V gene: TRBV19
J gene: TRBJ2-3
D gene: TRBD2
CDR3 DNA: TGTGCCAGTAGTACCGCGGGGGGGCGTGATACGCAGTATTTT
CDR3 protein: CASSTAGGRDTQYF

clone size: .
V gene: TRBV3-1/TRBV3-2
J gene: TRBJ2-5
D gene: TRBD2
CDR3 DNA: TGTGCCAGCAGCTCGAGGACTAGCCAAGAGACCCAGTACTTC
CDR3 protein: CASSSRTSQETQYF

clone size: .
V gene: TRBV19
J gene: TRBJ1-1
D gene: .
CDR3 DNA: TGTGCCAGTAGGCCGGAGGGGGGGGCCGCCGGGGGTACACGGCCTGAAGCTTTCTTT
CDR3 protein: CASRPEGGAAGGTRPEAFF

clone size: .
V gene: TRBV28
J gene: TRBJ2-1
D gene: TRBD2
CDR3 DNA: TGTGCCAGCAGTTCCGGAGCGGGAGCTATCAATGAGCAGTTCTTC
CDR3 protein: CASSSGAGAINEQFF

clone size: .
V gene: TRBV6-5
J gene: TRBJ1-2
D gene: .
CDR3 DNA: TGTGCCAGCAAAGAAATCACAGAATATGGCTACACCTTC
CDR3 protein: CASKEITEYGYTF

clone size: .
V gene: TRBV29-1
J gene: TRBJ2-7
D gene: TRBD2
CDR3 DNA: TGCAGCGTGGGACTAGTATCGCGTGAGCAGTACTTC
CDR3 protein: CSVGLVSREQYF

clone size: .
V gene: TRBV2
J gene: TRBJ2-7
D gene: TRBD1
CDR3 DNA: TGTGCCAGCAGTGACCCCAGGGGGCGGTACGAGCAGTACTTC
CDR3 protein: CASSDPRGRYEQYF

clone size: .
V gene: TRBV27
J gene: TRBJ1-6
D gene: .
CDR3 DNA: TGTGCCAGCAGCGCAAAACCCAGGGCGCGAACCTATAATTCACCCCTCCACTTT
CDR3 protein: CASSAKPRARTYNSPLHF

clone size: once
V gene: TRBV29-1
J gene: TRBJ1-1
D gene: TRBD1
CDR3 DNA: TGCAGCGTCCTAGACAGGGGGGGAACTGAAGCTTTCTTT
CDR3 protein: CSVLDRGGTEAFF

clone size: .
V gene: TRBV4-2
J gene: TRBJ1-5
D gene: .
CDR3 DNA: TGTGCCAGCAGCCAGGACGTGGGGGCTCAGCCCCAGCATTTT
CDR3 protein: CASSQDVGAQPQHF

clone size: .
V gene: TRBV5-4
J gene: TRBJ2-7
D gene: TRBD1
CDR3 DNA: TGTGCCAGCAGCCCTCCAGGGGACAGGGACTACGAGCAGTACTTC
CDR3 protein: CASSPPGDRDYEQYF

clone size: .
V gene: TRBV10-2
J gene: TRBJ1-2
D gene: TRBD1
CDR3 DNA: TGCGCCAGCAGAACAGGGACAGGGACCTCTTATGGCTACACCTTC
CDR3 protein: CASRTGTGTSYGYTF

clone size: .
V gene: TRBV24-1
J gene: TRBJ1-5
D gene: .
CDR3 DNA: TGTGCCACCAGTGGTTCAGGACAGCCCCAGCATTTT
CDR3 protein: CATSGSGQPQHF

clone size: .
V gene: TRBV7-2
J gene: TRBJ2-1
D gene: .
CDR3 DNA: TGTGCCAGCAGCTTAGATGCGGGGGCCTACTACAATGAGCAGTTCTTC
CDR3 protein: CASSLDAGAYYNEQFF

clone size: .
V gene: TRBV3-1/TRBV3-2
J gene: TRBJ1-3
D gene: .
CDR3 DNA: TGTGCCAGCAGCCACGGACAGAGCTCTGGAAACACCATATATTTT
CDR3 protein: CASSHGQSSGNTIYF

clone size: few
V gene: TRBV11-2
J gene: TRBJ2-7
D gene: .
CDR3 DNA: TGTGCCAGCAGCTTAGTCGGCGGGTCTAGCTCCTACGAGCAGTACTTC
CDR3 protein: CASSLVGGSSSYEQYF

clone size: once
V gene: TRBV12-3/TRBV12-4
J gene: TRBJ2-4
D gene: .
CDR3 DNA: TGTGCCAGCAGTTTTTCGGGAATTCAGTACTTC
CDR3 protein: CASSFSGIQYF

clone size: .
V gene: TRBV3-1/TRBV3-2
J gene: TRBJ2-2
D gene: .
CDR3 DNA: TGTGCCAGCAGCCAAGATGCGAGTTTCACCGGGGAGCTGTTTTTT
CDR3 protein: CASSQDASFTGELFF

clone size: few
V gene: TRBV28
J gene: TRBJ2-3
D gene: TRBD2
CDR3 DNA: TGTGCCAGCTCGCCGGGACTAGCGGGGTTGGGAGATACGCAGTATTTT
CDR3 protein: CASSPGLAGLGDTQYF

clone size: .
V gene: TRBV10-2
J gene: TRBJ1-1
D gene: TRBD1
CDR3 DNA: TGCGCCAGCAGTGAGCCAGGACAGGGGAACACTGAAGCTTTCTTT
CDR3 protein: CASSEPGQGNTEAFF

clone size: few
V gene: TRBV4-1
J gene: TRBJ2-3
D gene: TRBD2
CDR3 DNA: TGCGCCAGCAGCCAAGATCAAGCTAGCGGGGAGGAAACAGATACGCAGTATTTT
CDR3 protein: CASSQDQASGEETDTQYF

clone size: .
V gene: TRBV11-3
J gene: TRBJ2-1
D gene: TRBD2
CDR3 DNA: TGTGCCAGCAGCTTCGGGGGGGCGGGTGAGCAGTTCTTC
CDR3 protein: CASSFGGAGEQFF

clone size: few
V gene: TRBV28
J gene: TRBJ1-6
D gene: TRBD1
CDR3 DNA: TGTGCCAGCAGTGGGACAGTAACCCTTAATTCACCCCTCCACTTT
CDR3 protein: CASSGTVTLNSPLHF

clone size: .
V gene: TRBV28
J gene: TRBJ2-5
D gene: TRBD1
CDR3 DNA: TGTGCCAGCAGTTCAACAGGGGGCAAAGAGACCCAGTACTTC
CDR3 protein: CASSSTGGKETQYF

clone size: .
V gene: TRBV9
J gene: TRBJ2-5
D gene: TRBD2
CDR3 DNA: TGTGCCAGCAGCCCCGGACTAGCTGAGGCCCAGTACTTC
CDR3 protein: CASSPGLAEAQYF

clone size: .
V gene: TRBV10-3
J gene: TRBJ1-2
D gene: .
CDR3 DNA: TGTGCCATCTCTACGGACAGTCTCTATGGCTACACCTTC
CDR3 protein: CAISTDSLYGYTF

clone size: .
V gene: TRBV6-5
J gene: TRBJ2-1
D gene: TRBD2
CDR3 DNA: TGTGCCAGCAGGCTAGCGGGAGTTGTGGTCTTC
CDR3 protein: CASRLAGVVVF

clone size: .
V gene: TRBV28
J gene: TRBJ2-1
D gene: .
CDR3 DNA: TGTGCCAGCAGTCTCGGACTGACGGGTGAGCAGTTCTTC
CDR3 protein: CASSLGLTGEQFF

clone size: .
V gene: TRBV4-1
J gene: TRBJ2-3
D gene: .
CDR3 DNA: TGCGCCAGCAGCCACCCAGCGGGTGCTACCACAGATACGCAGTATTTT
CDR3 protein: CASSHPAGATTDTQYF